Shown below are 18 T cell receptor beta chains from a single sample sequenced in a study of T cell repertoires in cytomegalovirus infection. TCRdb ran MiXCR on the reads and lists one entry per CDR3 protein. The sample includes about 400,000 distinct CDR3 sequences, about 32% of them seen just once. What these receptors recognize is not known. The sequencing here drew on cultured PBMCs, taken from culture after CMV antigen stimulation. The source is a human donor in good health (CMV status not recorded). Some clones in this sample may be carry-over from other donors' samples.

The chain couples TRBV7-9 to TRBJ1-5, with TRBD1 matching 12 bases. This CDR3 region has 19 residues. Looked up from germline, CDR1 is SEHNR and CDR2 is FQNEAQ (reference sequence). J was trimmed by 2 bases and V by 0 bases; bases with no gene match: 8. The CDR3 coding sequence is TGTGCCAGCAGCTTAGCGGGGACAGGGGGCGGAAGTGGCAATCAGCCCCAGCATTTT. Translating gives CASSLAGTGGGSGNQPQHF.

This chain uses TRBV28 with TRBJ2-1; D is uncertain. CDR3 length equals 13 residues. Germline V gene sequence: CDR1 MDHEN, CDR2 SYDVKM. The V and J ends lost 4 bases and 6 bases respectively, with 10 bases between them. Written as DNA, the CDR3 is TGTGCCAGCAGTTGGGGTATTGTCAATGAGCAGTTCTTC. It codes for CASSWGIVNEQFF.

This rearrangement joins TRBV11-2 to TRBJ1-5; TRBD1 matches 7 bases. Trimming at V came to 5 bases and at J to 3 bases, leaving 10 bases not matched to a gene. Germline V gene data show CDR1 as SGHAT and CDR2 as FQNNGV. The CDR3 consists of 16 residues. The CDR3 reads CASSLGPGQLNQPQHF. The CDR3 DNA sequence: TGTGCCAGCAGCCTCGGGCCGGGACAGCTCAATCAGCCCCAGCATTTT.

The rearrangement joins TRBV4-3 to TRBJ2-7; 10 nucleotides match TRBD2. The CDR3 contains 16 residues. Per germline, CDR1 LGHNA and CDR2 YSLEER. Trimming took 0 bases from V and 3 from J; bases not matched to a gene: 5. CDR3 sequence (DNA): TGCGCCAGCAGCCAAGATCGGGCTAGCGGGGGCTACGAGCAGTACTTC. Translated, it gives CASSQDRASGGYEQYF.

In this sample, this clonotype turned up a few times. V is TRBV27 and J is TRBJ2-1; TRBD2 agrees at 8 bases. The J segment lost 3 bases and the V segment lost 4 bases, leaving 8 bases of the junction unmatched. The germline CDR1 and CDR2 sequences are MNHEY and SMNVEV (reference sequence). The CDR3 is 16 amino acids. CDR3 nucleotides: TGTGCCAGCAGTTCACCCGGGACTAGTGTCTACAATGAGCAGTTCTTC. This sequence encodes CASSSPGTSVYNEQFF.

This clonotype was seen a handful of times. This sequence joins TRBV27 and TRBJ2-5; 10 nucleotides match TRBD1. Germline CDR1 reads MNHEY; CDR2 reads SMNVEV (reference sequence). V dropped 9 bases and J dropped 4; count of bases not matched to a gene: 8. There are 14 residues in the CDR3. CDR3 DNA: TGTGCCAGTCAGGACAGGGGGTGGGGAGAGACCCAGTACTTC. It is translated as CASQDRGWGETQYF.

This sequence joins TRBV15 and TRBJ2-5; TRBD2 aligns across 8 bases. The CDR3 is 16 residues long. V shed 3 bases and J 3 bases; nucleotides not matched to a gene: 9. Germline V CDR1 and CDR2: LNHNV, YYDKDF (reference sequence). CDR3 in amino acids: CATSRGGTGLEETQYF. CDR3 in DNA: TGTGCCACCAGCAGGGGGGGGACGGGACTAGAAGAGACCCAGTACTTC.

The chain recombines TRBV5-1 with TRBJ2-1, with 8 positions matching TRBD2. The junction had 9 bases not matched to a gene; V was cut back by 4 bases and J by 0 bases. The germline V gene has CDR1 SGHRS and CDR2 YFSETQ. The CDR3 is made up of 17 amino acids. CDR3 protein: CASSPPAGGLSYNEQFF. In nucleotides, the CDR3 is TGCGCCAGCAGCCCCCCTGCGGGAGGCCTCTCCTACAATGAGCAGTTCTTC.

V gene TRBV7-2 combines with J gene TRBJ2-5; 11 nucleotides align to TRBD2. The trim removed 4 bases at V and 2 bases at J, leaving 6 bases unmatched. The CDR3 spans 16 residues. Germline CDR1 reads SGHTA; CDR2 reads FQGNSA. Here the CDR3 DNA reads TGTGCCAGCAGCTCCACTAGCGGGAGTGGGCAAGAGACCCAGTACTTC. Residues: CASSSTSGSGQETQYF.

In this sample, this clonotype turned up a few times. The rearrangement joins TRBV28 to TRBJ2-7; TRBD1 matches 7 bases. After removal of 7 bases from V and 3 bases from J, the junction contained 6 bases not matched to a gene. The germline CDR1 and CDR2 sequences are MDHEN and SYDVKM. CDR3 size: 13 residues. CDR3 bases: TGTGCCAGCACTGGGACAGCAGGCTACGAGCAGTACTTC. As protein: CASTGTAGYEQYF.

This clonotype was recorded many times. The chain has TRBV4-2 and TRBJ2-7; 7 bases align to TRBD1. Germline CDR1 is LGHNA and CDR2 is YNFKEQ. The CDR3 runs to 14 residues. Losses at the gene ends were 5 bases for V and 6 bases for J; bases not matched to a gene: 10. CDR3: CASSGQFRGSEQYF. CDR3 coding DNA: TGTGCCAGCAGCGGCCAGTTCAGGGGGAGCGAGCAGTACTTC.

This clonotype was recorded many times. The rearrangement links TRBV12-3 or TRBV12-4 to TRBJ1-6; 12 bases fit TRBD1. J gave up 7 bases and V 3 bases, and 4 bases lay outside the gene matches. The CDR3 covers 16 residues. CDR3 region: CASSLGQGASNSPLHF. The CDR3 DNA reads TGTGCCAGCAGTTTGGGACAGGGGGCTAGCAATTCACCCCTCCACTTT.

This chain links TRBV7-9 with TRBJ1-6, with 7 nucleotides matching TRBD1. V shed 4 bases, J shed 5 bases, and the junction held 5 bases outside the gene matches. CDR3 length equals 15 residues. Looked up from germline, CDR1 is SEHNR and CDR2 is FQNEAQ (reference sequence). The CDR3 nucleotides are TGTGCCAGCAGCTCCGGGACAGATCATAATTCACCCCTCCACTTT. It encodes CASSSGTDHNSPLHF.

The chain uses TRBV7-8 and TRBJ2-5, with D maybe TRBD2 (6 bases). The germline gives CDR1 SGHVS, CDR2 FQNEAQ. Trimming cost V 1 base and J 3 bases, with 6 bases left between them. CDR3 size: 13 residues. The CDR3 region has the DNA TGTGCCAGCAGCTTAGGGACTAAAGAGACCCAGTACTTC. Amino acids: CASSLGTKETQYF.

This clonotype was found a few times. The CDR3 bases are TGTGCCAGCAGCTCCAAACGGGACAGGGCGAATGAGCAGTTCTTC. It codes for CASSSKRDRANEQFF. The chain employs TRBV7-2 and TRBJ2-1; 9 bases map to TRBD1. CDR3 length: 15 residues. J gave up 7 bases and V 4 bases, and 8 bases lay outside the gene matches. Germline lookup yields CDR1 SGHTA and CDR2 FQGNSA.

The sample holds a few counts of this clonotype. The chain links TRBV18 to TRBJ1-1; D may be TRBD1 (5 bases). In germline, CDR1 is KGHSH, CDR2 LQKENI. The CDR3 spans 15 residues. Trimming took 3 bases from V and 1 from J, leaving 12 bases between them. This CDR3 is CASSPSDIRNTEAFF. In DNA, the CDR3 is TGTGCCAGCTCACCCTCGGACATACGGAACACTGAAGCTTTCTTT.

This clonotype was counted only a few times. The chain joins TRBV12-3 or TRBV12-4 to TRBJ1-5, with a possible D match to TRBD1 (5 bases). V was pared by 6 bases and J by 6 bases, with 15 bases between. The CDR3 contains 14 residues. The CDR3 DNA reads TGTGCCAGCAGCATTGGGGGGGTAGGTCAGCCCCAGCATTTT. Translation: CASSIGGVGQPQHF.

This rearrangement joins TRBV7-6 to TRBJ2-1, with D maybe TRBD2 (5 bases). The V gene's germline CDR1 is SGHVS and CDR2 FNYEAQ. V was trimmed by 1 base and J by 12 bases, leaving 19 bases between them. This CDR3 comprises 15 residues. The CDR3 DNA sequence: TGTGCCAGCAGCTTAGATTTAGCCCCCTCTCTAGCGCAGTTCTTC. It yields the protein CASSLDLAPSLAQFF.